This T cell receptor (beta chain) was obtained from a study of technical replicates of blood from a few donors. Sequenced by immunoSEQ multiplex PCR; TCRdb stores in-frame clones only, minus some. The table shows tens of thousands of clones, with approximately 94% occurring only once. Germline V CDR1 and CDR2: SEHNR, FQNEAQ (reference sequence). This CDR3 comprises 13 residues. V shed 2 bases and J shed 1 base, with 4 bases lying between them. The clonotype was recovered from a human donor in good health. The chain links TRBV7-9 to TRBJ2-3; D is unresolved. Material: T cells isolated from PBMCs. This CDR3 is CASSLSGTDTQYF. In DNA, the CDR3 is TGTGCCAGCAGCTTATCCGGCACAGATACGCAGTATTTT.